Listed below are T cell receptor beta chains from one sample, sequenced in a study of vaccination effects on CD4 cells after COVID-19. Some clones are missing from TCRdb's copy, which holds only in-frame ones; the method was immunoSEQ multiplex PCR. Seen here are around 30,000 clones, 60% to 75% observed once, and the top ten hold under 20%. No antigen has been identified for these receptors. The source material was CD4+ T cells from PBMCs cultured with HCoV-OC43 spike peptides, sampled after COVID-19 vaccination. The source of these receptors is a human donor who received a COVID-19 vaccine. Each CDR3 is given with its conserved first and last residue. Each record gives: J gene, clone size, D gene, V gene, CDR3 DNA, CDR3 protein. The D gene is left open where the match is weak. Size tells how often a clone was seen (once, few, many) or the class of an expanded clone, and some rows leave it out.

TRBJ2-7,.,.,TRBV14,TGTGCCAGCAGCCGGGGATTAGGTGGCTACGAGCAGTACTTC,CASSRGLGGYEQYF
TRBJ1-4,.,.,TRBV7-6,TGTGCCAGCAGTTTTGTCCAGGGGTTGGGCGAAAAACTGTTTTTT,CASSFVQGLGEKLFF
TRBJ1-6,.,.,TRBV5-4,TGTGCCAGCAGCTTAACAGGGACGAGCGAAGTGATGGACTTT,CASSLTGTSEVMDF
TRBJ2-1,.,TRBD2,TRBV6-5,TGTGCCAGCAGTTACTCATCTAGCGGGGGGGGCAATGAGCAGTTCTTC,CASSYSSSGGGNEQFF
TRBJ2-3,.,TRBD2,TRBV3-1/TRBV3-2,TGTGCCAGCAGCCCTCGGAGCGGGAGTGGAACAGATACGCAGTATTTT,CASSPRSGSGTDTQYF
TRBJ1-3,.,.,TRBV24-1,TGTGCCACCAGTGACCCCGCGGATGGAGCAAACACCATATATTTT,CATSDPADGANTIYF
TRBJ2-1,.,.,TRBV16,TGTGCCAGCAGCCTTAGGGCGTTGGGCAATGAGCAGTTCTTC,CASSLRALGNEQFF
TRBJ2-7,.,TRBD1,TRBV5-1,TGCGCCAGCAGCTTAGGCGACAGGGGGAGAACCTACGAGCAGTACTTC,CASSLGDRGRTYEQYF
TRBJ2-7,.,.,TRBV19,TGTGCCAGTAGTCAGAGCTCCTACGAGCAGTACTTC,CASSQSSYEQYF
TRBJ2-1,.,.,TRBV5-4,TGTGCCAGCAGCTTGGTGGGATCCAATGAGCAGTTCTTC,CASSLVGSNEQFF
TRBJ1-3,.,.,TRBV7-9,TGTGCCAGCAGCCAGGGGAGGGCTGGAAACACCATATATTTT,CASSQGRAGNTIYF
TRBJ2-1,.,.,TRBV11-3,TGTGCCAGCAGCCCCAGCGGGGGACAGGGCCACAATGAGCAGTTCTTC,CASSPSGGQGHNEQFF
TRBJ1-4,.,TRBD1,TRBV15,TGTGCCACCAGCAGAAGTACAGGGGGTCGGGAAAAACTGTTTTTT,CATSRSTGGREKLFF
TRBJ1-6,few,.,TRBV3-1/TRBV3-2,TGTGCCAGCAGCCCCTCGACAGGTTCTTCACCCCTCCACTTT,CASSPSTGSSPLHF
TRBJ2-3,.,TRBD2,TRBV5-4,TGTGCCAGCAGCCGAACTAGCGGGAGCACAGATACGCAGTATTTT,CASSRTSGSTDTQYF
TRBJ1-1,.,.,TRBV12-3/TRBV12-4,TGTGCCAGCGGGTTCTGGACTGAAGCTTTCTTT,CASGFWTEAFF
TRBJ2-7,.,.,TRBV12-3/TRBV12-4,TGTGCCAGCAGTTTGGTGACCTACGAGCAGTACTTC,CASSLVTYEQYF
TRBJ1-5,.,TRBD1,TRBV19,TGTGCCAGTACCCCCCTTCCGGGACAGGGTGGGCTCAGACAGCCCCAGCATTTT,CASTPLPGQGGLRQPQHF
TRBJ1-5,few,.,TRBV4-1,TGCGCCAGCAGCCAAGAAGGGACCGTTAATCAGCCCCAGCATTTT,CASSQEGTVNQPQHF
TRBJ2-3,.,TRBD1,TRBV19,TGTGCCAGTACCACGGGACAGGGGTACACAGATACGCAGTATTTT,CASTTGQGYTDTQYF
TRBJ1-5,.,.,TRBV7-8,TGTGCCAGCAGCGATACCAGGGGAAGGAATCAGCCCCAGCATTTT,CASSDTRGRNQPQHF
TRBJ2-7,.,TRBD1,TRBV13,TGTGCCAGCAGCCCCCGGACAGGGAGCTACGAGCAGTACTTC,CASSPRTGSYEQYF
TRBJ2-1,.,.,TRBV5-1,TGCGCCAGCAGCTTGGCTAGCTGGGGGTACAATGAGCAGTTCTTC,CASSLASWGYNEQFF
TRBJ2-7,.,TRBD1,TRBV7-2,TGTGCCAGCACGCCAGGGACAGCCTACGAGCAGTACTTC,CASTPGTAYEQYF
TRBJ2-1,.,TRBD2,TRBV3-1/TRBV3-2,TGTGCCAGCAGCCCAAGAGCTAGCGGGAGCGTTGAGCAGTTCTTC,CASSPRASGSVEQFF
TRBJ1-1,few,.,TRBV3-1/TRBV3-2,TGTGCCAGCAGCCAAGATGTGAAGAACACTGAAGCTTTCTTT,CASSQDVKNTEAFF
TRBJ1-1,.,.,TRBV5-4,TGTGCCAGCAGCTTTAAGGGGGCTGAAGCTTTCTTT,CASSFKGAEAFF
TRBJ1-6,few,TRBD1,TRBV11-2,TGTGCCAGCAGCTTAAGTTCCGGGACAGGGGGTTCACCCCTCCACTTT,CASSLSSGTGGSPLHF
TRBJ2-3,.,.,TRBV6-1,TGTGCCAGCAGTGAAGGGCAGGGGATAAGCACAGATACGCAGTATTTT,CASSEGQGISTDTQYF
TRBJ2-5,.,TRBD2,TRBV9,TGTGCCAGCAGCGCTACTAGCGGGAAAGAGACCCAGTACTTC,CASSATSGKETQYF
TRBJ1-2,.,.,TRBV6-1,TGTGCCAGCAGTGGGATTGTGAGGGCCCCTAACTATGGCTACACCTTC,CASSGIVRAPNYGYTF
TRBJ1-2,.,.,TRBV7-8,TGTGCCAGCAGCGTAGTAACACAGGACTATGGCTACACCTTC,CASSVVTQDYGYTF
TRBJ1-5,.,.,TRBV6-1,TGTGCCAGCAGTGAACTAGATAGCAATCAGCCCCAGCATTTT,CASSELDSNQPQHF
TRBJ2-1,.,TRBD2,TRBV7-2,TGTGCCAGCAGCTTAGTGGGGTGGAGCGGGGGGGACAATGAGCAGTTCTTC,CASSLVGWSGGDNEQFF
TRBJ1-2,few,TRBD1,TRBV18,TGTGCCAGCTCACCTACGGACAGGGGCTATGGCTACACCTTC,CASSPTDRGYGYTF